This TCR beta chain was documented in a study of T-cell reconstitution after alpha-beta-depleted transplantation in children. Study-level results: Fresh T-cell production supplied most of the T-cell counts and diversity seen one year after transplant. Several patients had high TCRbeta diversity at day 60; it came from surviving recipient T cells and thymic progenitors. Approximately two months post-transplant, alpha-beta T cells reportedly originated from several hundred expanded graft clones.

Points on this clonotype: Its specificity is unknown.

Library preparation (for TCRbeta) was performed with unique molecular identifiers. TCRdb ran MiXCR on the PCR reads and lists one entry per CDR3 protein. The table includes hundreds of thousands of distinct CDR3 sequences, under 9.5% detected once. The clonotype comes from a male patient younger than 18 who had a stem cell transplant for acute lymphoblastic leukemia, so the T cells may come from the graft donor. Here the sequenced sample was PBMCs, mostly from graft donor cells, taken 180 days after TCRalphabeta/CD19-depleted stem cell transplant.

CDR3 DNA: TGTGCCAGTACCTCGACTAGCGGGACTTACAATGAGCAGTTCTTC. It specifies CASTSTSGTYNEQFF. The J gene is TRBJ2-1, the V gene TRBV19; 11 positions match TRBD2. Germline CDR1 and CDR2: LNHDA and SQIVND (reference sequence). The CDR3 is 15 residues long. V shed 7 bases and J 4 bases; nucleotides not matched to a gene: 6.